Following are 20 T cell receptor beta chains from one sample sequenced in a study of shared clonotypes between healthy human individuals. TCRdb keeps only in-frame clones here, not all; method: immunoSEQ multiplex PCR. The table lists some 680,000 clones, around four fifths of them singletons. The sample consisted of memory CD4+ T cells sorted from blood. Subset reported: CD45RA-negative fraction. The receptor set was obtained from a woman in her twenties or thirties in good health.

This clone was counted once. The same CDR3 is also encoded by other DNA sequences in this sample. This sequence joins TRBV20-1 and TRBJ1-1, with D hard to call. Germline CDR1 and CDR2: DFQATT and SNEGSKA (reference sequence). Trimming removed 2 bases from V and 0 bases from J, with 1 base in between. The CDR3 covers 11 residues. In nucleotides, the CDR3 is TGCAGTGCTAGACTGAACACTGAAGCTTTCTTT. Translated: CSARLNTEAFF.

This rearrangement joins TRBV28 to TRBJ2-3; D perhaps matches TRBD2 (6 bases). The germline CDR1 and CDR2 sequences are MDHEN and SYDVKM. The CDR3 totals 15 residues. V shed 5 bases and J shed 6 bases, with 18 bases lying between them. CDR3 DNA sequence: TGTGCCAGCAGTGTCCCTAGCGTCTTAAGGGATACGCAGTATTTT. Translation gives CASSVPSVLRDTQYF.

V and J are TRBV6-5 and TRBJ2-7; D possibly corresponds to TRBD1 (6 bases). This CDR3 contains 14 residues. V was cut by 2 bases and J by 2 bases, with 10 bases left in between. The germline gives CDR1 MNHEY, CDR2 SVGAGI. CDR3 nucleotides: TGTGCCAGCAGTTACGACGGACAGACCTACGAGCAGTACTTC. This codes for CASSYDGQTYEQYF.

In this sample, this clone turned up many times. The rearrangement uses TRBV5-4 and TRBJ2-3, with D maybe TRBD2 (5 bases). The V gene lost 0 bases and the J gene lost 5 bases, with 13 bases spanning the gap. This CDR3 has 15 residues. Germline values: CDR1 SGHNT, CDR2 YYREEE (reference sequence). CDR3 coding DNA: TGTGCCAGCAGCTTGGTGTTGGGAGTAGAAGATACGCAGTATTTT. Its translation is CASSLVLGVEDTQYF.

In nucleotides, the CDR3 is TGCGCCAGCAGCCTGGAAGGGAGAGAGACCCAGTACTTC. This sequence encodes CASSLEGRETQYF. This chain uses TRBV4-1 with TRBJ2-5, with D possibly matching TRBD2 (5 bases). The V gene's germline CDR1 is MGHRA and CDR2 YSYEKL. The CDR3 spans 13 residues. V was trimmed by 4 bases and J by 4 bases, leaving 10 bases between them.

The V call is TRBV5-1, the J call TRBJ1-3; D is ambiguous. This CDR3 is built from 18 residues. The germline V gene has CDR1 SGHRS and CDR2 YFSETQ. Trimming shortened V by 4 bases and J by 0 bases, and 20 bases separated the two germline ends. The CDR3 DNA follows: TGCGCCAGCAGCATAACCCCACCCGGGCCTAACTCTGGAAACACCATATATTTT. Residues: CASSITPPGPNSGNTIYF.

There are a few counts of this clone. The DNA of the CDR3 is TGTGCCAGCAGCCCCTTGGGGGGGACGGCTGAAGCTTTCTTT. Its translation is CASSPLGGTAEAFF. The V and J genes are TRBV11-2 and TRBJ1-1; D might be TRBD1 (5 bases). The CDR3 extends over 14 amino acids. With 5 bases removed from V and 6 bases from J, the gap between germline ends came to 16 bases. CDR1 is SGHAT and CDR2 is FQNNGV in the germline V gene.

The chain joins TRBV6-1 to TRBJ1-2; a weak D match, TRBD1 (5 bases). This CDR3 is 13 amino acids long. V was trimmed by 6 bases and J by 7 bases, leaving 15 bases between them. Germline CDR1 and CDR2: MNHNS and SASEGT. CDR3 nucleotides: TGTGCCAGCAGCCCATACGGGGCCGGTGGCTACACCTTC. Translation: CASSPYGAGGYTF.

The J gene is TRBJ2-5, the V gene TRBV18, with D hard to call. The CDR3 length is 12 residues. Germline CDR1 and CDR2: KGHSH and LQKENI. The germline V and J ends were trimmed by 1 base and 5 bases, with 5 bases remaining between them. CDR3 coding DNA: TGTGCCAGCTCACCACGCCCCGAGACCCAGTACTTC. Translated, it gives CASSPRPETQYF.

The chain recombines TRBV28 with TRBJ1-3; D is ambiguous. Per germline, CDR1 MDHEN and CDR2 SYDVKM. The CDR3 has 15 amino acids. Trimming pared 3 bases from V and 1 base from J, leaving 10 bases between. The CDR3 bases are TGTGCCAGCAGTTTCTTCGGGGAGTCTGGAAACACCATATATTTT. Translating it yields CASSFFGESGNTIYF.

The rearrangement links TRBV5-1 to TRBJ2-7; weak D call: TRBD2 (6 bases). Trimming shortened V by 1 base and J by 5 bases, and 16 bases separated the two germline ends. Germline V lookup: CDR1 SGHRS, CDR2 YFSETQ. The CDR3 has 15 residues. Here the CDR3 reads CASSLLVGGKNEQYF. DNA of the CDR3: TGCGCCAGCAGCTTGTTAGTCGGCGGGAAGAACGAGCAGTACTTC.

The chain uses TRBV11-2 and TRBJ2-5, with 10 bases identical to TRBD2. The J segment lost 2 bases and the V segment lost 7 bases, leaving 10 bases of the junction unmatched. The germline V gene encodes CDR1 SGHAT and CDR2 FQNNGV. The CDR3 sequence is 16 residues long. The CDR3, as DNA: TGTGCCAGCACCCAATGGACTAGCGGCAAACAAGAGACCCAGTACTTC. Protein: CASTQWTSGKQETQYF.

The chain is built from TRBV7-8 and TRBJ2-7, with 14 bases identical to TRBD2. Germline trimming cut 5 bases from V and 3 bases from J; bases unmatched to any gene: 3. This CDR3 contains 15 residues. The germline V gene has CDR1 SGHVS and CDR2 FQNEAQ. The CDR3 protein is CASSKGTSGSYEQYF. The CDR3 DNA sequence: TGTGCCAGCAGCAAAGGGACTAGCGGGAGCTACGAGCAGTACTTC. Filled out from reference TRBV7-8 and TRBJ2-7, the complete variable domain reads GAGVSQSPRYKVAKRGQDVALRCDPISGHVSLFWYQQALGQGPEFLTYFQNEAQLDKSGLPSDRFFAERPEGSVSTLKIQRTQQEDSAVYLCASSKGTSGSYEQYFGPGTRLTVT.

In its sample, this clone was seen a few times. The rearrangement joins TRBV5-1 to TRBJ2-7; 12 bases map to TRBD2. This CDR3 comprises 15 residues. Germline CDR1 SGHRS, CDR2 YFSETQ. The V and J ends lost 4 bases and 2 bases, in that order; junction bases with no gene match: 4. CDR3 loop: CASSLGLAGTYEQYF. The CDR3 coding sequence is TGCGCCAGCAGCCTAGGACTAGCGGGGACCTACGAGCAGTACTTC.

As for this clone: The sample holds other DNA sequences that translate to the same CDR3. This chain links TRBV27 with TRBJ2-1, with D possibly being TRBD1 (6 bases). Trimming took 2 bases from V and 2 from J, leaving 10 bases between them. CDR1 is MNHEY, CDR2 SMNVEV, per germline (reference sequence). The CDR3 runs to 15 residues. CDR3 region: CASSLLAGAYNEQFF. The DNA for the CDR3 is TGTGCCAGCAGTTTACTCGCAGGGGCCTACAATGAGCAGTTCTTC.

The chain employs TRBV6-1 and TRBJ2-1; 7 nucleotides match TRBD2. Germline CDR1 reads MNHNS; CDR2 reads SASEGT. V shed 5 bases and J 4 bases; nucleotides not matched to a gene: 5. This CDR3 spans 14 amino acids. The CDR3 DNA reads TGTGCCAGCAGTCCCACTAGCGCTTACAATGAGCAGTTCTTC. It encodes CASSPTSAYNEQFF.

The chain combines TRBV29-1 with TRBJ2-2; possibly TRBD1 for D (6 bases). The CDR3 runs 13 residues. Germline lookup yields CDR1 SQVTM and CDR2 ANQGSEA. Trimming shortened V by 7 bases and J by 3 bases, and 12 bases separated the two germline ends. CDR3 nucleotides: TGCAGCGCATGGACAGATTACACCGGGGAGCTGTTTTTT. Translating it yields CSAWTDYTGELFF.

V gene TRBV5-1 combines with J gene TRBJ2-5; D ambiguous. Germline V lookup: CDR1 SGHRS, CDR2 YFSETQ. The CDR3 has 17 amino acids. V lost 4 bases to trimming and J lost 1 base, with 20 bases between them. CDR3: CASSLRPRSLGQETQYF. Written as DNA, the CDR3 is TGCGCCAGCAGCCTCCGACCCCGCAGCCTCGGCCAAGAGACCCAGTACTTC.

In its sample, this clone was seen a few times. This rearrangement joins TRBV5-1 to TRBJ2-2; D possibly uses TRBD1 or TRBD2 (5 bases each). Germline V gives CDR1 SGHRS, CDR2 YFSETQ. Trimming pared 4 bases from V and 5 bases from J, leaving 15 bases between. The CDR3 length is 15 residues. The CDR3 is CASSPGTQGTGELFF. In nucleotides, the CDR3 is TGCGCCAGCAGCCCCGGGACCCAAGGGACCGGGGAGCTGTTTTTT.

There are many counts of this clone. V usage is TRBV7-9 and J usage is TRBJ1-1, with a weak D call TRBD1 (5 bases). Looked up from germline, CDR1 is SEHNR and CDR2 is FQNEAQ (reference sequence). The CDR3 has 13 amino acids. The ends were cut back, 8 bases at V and 0 bases at J, with 10 bases in the middle. The CDR3 nucleotides are TGTGCCAGCGGGCAGGGTCTGAACACTGAAGCTTTCTTT. Protein: CASGQGLNTEAFF.